This T cell receptor (beta chain) was captured in a study of graft-versus-host responses after intestinal transplantation. Sequencing used immunoSEQ multiplex PCR; TCRdb keeps in-frame clones, though not all of them. The sample carries some 14,000 clones, about 87% recorded once. Germline V gene data show CDR1 as KGHSH and CDR2 as LQKENI. The CDR3 length is 16 residues. Trimming cost V 5 bases and J 11 bases; bases outside gene matches: 14. The receptor was isolated from a human patient who received an intestinal transplant, so some T cells may come from the graft donor. The sample consisted of bone marrow, taken approximately 120 days after intestinal transplantation. The rearrangement joins TRBV18 to TRBJ2-7; TRBD2 matches at 14 bases. Here the CDR3 DNA reads TGTGCCAGCTCATCAGCTCCGGGACTAGCGGGAGTGGCGGAGTACTTC. Translating it yields CASSSAPGLAGVAEYF. Drawing the rest from reference TRBV18 and TRBJ2-7, the complete variable domain is NAGVMQNPRHLVRRRGQEARLRCSPMKGHSHVYWYRQLPEEGLKFMVYLQKENIIDESGMPKERFSAEFPKEGPSILRIQQVVRGDSAAYFCASSSAPGLAGVAEYFGPGTRLTVT.